The 32 T cell receptor beta chains below were found in one sample sequenced in a study of blood T cells in healthy people across ages. Next came a second PCR, run for about 6 to 12 cycles, which used a sample-barcoded 5' primer along with a J-beta primer mix. One entry per CDR3 protein, called by TCRdb with MiXCR from the 5' RACE reads. The repertoire includes around 1,900,000 distinct CDR3 sequences, about 39% of them detected once, and more than 20% sits in the top ten. Sequencing was carried out using blood. These receptors all stem from a human donor in good health.

The chain recombines TRBV4-3 with TRBJ2-3, with D tentatively TRBD2 (5 bases). Germline assignment: CDR1 LGHNA and CDR2 YSLEER. The CDR3 totals 14 residues. The V end was cut by 2 bases, the J end by 7 bases, with 13 bases between. DNA of the CDR3: TGCGCCAGCAGCCAAAAGGACTCGGGCTATACGCAGTATTTT. Translation: CASSQKDSGYTQYF.

With respect to this clonotype: One end of the junction varies from germline; a read error may be responsible. The CDR3 loop is CARSSMTAKGPEAFF. The CDR3 DNA reads as TGTGCCCGCAGTTCGATGACAGCTAAAGGACCTGAAGCTTTCTTT. V and J are TRBV28 and TRBJ1-1; a weak D match, TRBD1 (5 bases). Germline CDR1 is MDHEN and CDR2 is SYDVKM. This CDR3 has 15 amino acids.

Many counts were recorded for this clonotype. The rearrangement joins TRBV3-1 to TRBJ1-4; D is unresolved. Germline V gene lookup returns CDR1 LGHDT and CDR2 YNNKEL (reference sequence). V lost 1 base and J 5 bases, leaving 8 bases between the germline ends. This CDR3 region has 14 residues. CDR3 amino acids: CASSQGLNNEKLFF. The CDR3 region has the DNA TGTGCCAGCAGCCAAGGTCTCAACAATGAAAAACTGTTTTTT.

The genes are TRBV29-1 and TRBJ2-7, with D possibly being TRBD2 (5 bases). The CDR3 loop spans 16 amino acids. The V and J ends lost 0 bases and 3 bases respectively, with 18 bases between them. The germline V gene has CDR1 SQVTM and CDR2 ANQGSEA. CDR3 sequence reads: CSVEEEGKEGRYEQYF. In nucleotides, the CDR3 is TGCAGCGTTGAAGAAGAGGGTAAGGAAGGGCGCTACGAGCAGTACTTC.

V gene TRBV28 combines with J gene TRBJ2-1, with TRBD1 matching over 11 bases. CDR1 MDHEN and CDR2 SYDVKM come from the germline V gene. This CDR3 has 16 amino acids. V dropped 3 bases and J dropped 13; count of bases not matched to a gene: 14. CDR3 bases: TGTGCCAGCAGTTTCCTCGGGACAGGGGGGGAAGAGACCCAGTTCTTC. Protein sequence: CASSFLGTGGEETQFF.

This chain joins TRBV20-1 and TRBJ2-2; a possible D gene is TRBD1 (5 bases). The CDR3 is 12 residues long. Trimming took off 5 bases at V and 4 bases at J, with 8 bases between the two ends. Germline lookup yields CDR1 DFQATT and CDR2 SNEGSKA (reference sequence). CDR3 region: CSAWTITGELFF. CDR3 nucleotides: TGCAGTGCTTGGACAATCACCGGGGAGCTGTTTTTT.

The chain carries TRBV12-3 or TRBV12-4 and TRBJ1-4; a weak D match, TRBD1 (6 bases). This CDR3 comprises 16 residues. The V end was cut by 4 bases, the J end by 4 bases, with 16 bases between. The CDR3 DNA sequence: TGTGCCAGCAGTTCCCCTCGGGGGCTTGGTAATGAAAAACTGTTTTTT. This gives the protein CASSSPRGLGNEKLFF.

This clonotype was seen a handful of times. The V call is TRBV2, the J call TRBJ1-1; D is possibly TRBD1 (6 bases). The V and J ends lost 11 bases and 5 bases respectively, with 24 bases between them. Germline V lookup: CDR1 SNHLY, CDR2 FYNNEI. The CDR3 sequence is 15 residues long. CDR3 nucleotide sequence: TGTGCCTCGGATCGGGGACACCTTTTTAGGACTGAAGCTTTCTTT. Translation gives CASDRGHLFRTEAFF.

The chain uses TRBV15 and TRBJ2-1; no clear D. From germline, CDR1 is LNHNV and CDR2 YYDKDF (reference sequence). Trimming shortened V by 0 bases and J by 4 bases, and 7 bases separated the two germline ends. CDR3 length equals 14 residues. The CDR3 DNA reads as TGTGCCACCAGCAGAGATCAAGGATACAATGAGCAGTTCTTC. Amino acid sequence: CATSRDQGYNEQFF. The full variable domain, rest sourced from reference TRBV15 and TRBJ2-1, is DAMVIQNPRYQVTQFGKPVTLSCSQTLNHNVMYWYQQKSSQAPKLLFHYYDKDFNNEADTPDNFQSRRPNTSFCFLDIRSPGLGDTAMYLCATSRDQGYNEQFFGPGTRLTVL.

The V call is TRBV6-6, the J call TRBJ2-7; tentatively, D is TRBD2 (6 bases). The CDR3 runs 12 residues. Germline V gene lookup returns CDR1 MNHNY and CDR2 SVGAGI (reference sequence). V was trimmed by 2 bases and J by 6 bases, leaving 8 bases between them. The DNA for the CDR3 is TGTGCCAGCAGTTACGTGGGGGGCGAGCAGTACTTC. It specifies CASSYVGGEQYF.

This chain joins TRBV20-1 and TRBJ1-2; D remains unclear. The CDR3 contains 17 residues. Germline V gene data show CDR1 as DFQATT and CDR2 as SNEGSKA (reference sequence). Trimming took off 0 bases at V and 0 bases at J, with 17 bases between the two ends. CDR3 amino acids: CSARDFRRAVANYGYTF. CDR3 DNA sequence: TGCAGTGCTAGAGATTTCAGGAGAGCAGTTGCTAACTATGGCTACACCTTC.

CDR3 sequence: CSAREWQESYEQYF. The CDR3, as DNA: TGCAGTGCTAGAGAGTGGCAGGAGTCCTACGAGCAGTACTTC. J is TRBJ2-7 and V is TRBV20-1; D gene unclear. The CDR3 is made up of 14 amino acids. The germline gives CDR1 DFQATT, CDR2 SNEGSKA (reference sequence). The V and J ends lost 0 bases and 1 base respectively, with 10 bases between them.

This clonotype was seen a single time. The chain combines TRBV20-1 with TRBJ2-2, with TRBD1 as a possible D gene (5 bases). V gave up 7 bases and J gave up 4 bases, with 13 bases separating them. Germline loops: CDR1 DFQATT, CDR2 SNEGSKA (reference sequence). The CDR3 loop spans 13 amino acids. Here the CDR3 DNA reads TGCAGTGTATTGGGGCCAAGCACCGGGGAGCTGTTTTTT. Encoded protein: CSVLGPSTGELFF.

The J gene is TRBJ2-1, the V gene TRBV30; tentative D call: TRBD1 (5 bases). V shed 6 bases and J shed 4 bases, with 10 bases lying between them. There are 12 residues in the CDR3. The germline CDR1 and CDR2 sequences are GTSNPN and SVGIG (reference sequence). The CDR3 protein is CACRQFYNEQFF. CDR3 bases: TGTGCCTGTCGACAGTTTTACAATGAGCAGTTCTTC.

The chain carries TRBV29-1 and TRBJ2-6; D is undetermined. Trimming pared 7 bases from V and 0 bases from J, leaving 16 bases between. This CDR3 has 16 amino acids. Germline-derived CDR1 and CDR2 are SQVTM and ANQGSEA. The CDR3 DNA reads TGCAGCGCTGCCCGGCAGGCCTCCTCTGGGGCCAACGTCCTGACTTTC. Its protein is CSAARQASSGANVLTF. Together with reference TRBV29-1 and TRBJ2-6, the CDR3 gives the full variable domain: SAVISQKPSRDICQRGTSLTIQCQVDSQVTMMFWYRQQPGQSLTLIATANQGSEATYESGFVIDKFPISRPNLTFSTLTVSNMSPEDSSIYLCSAARQASSGANVLTFGAGSRLTVL.

This clonotype came up a few times. This chain's CDR3 is CSVERAGGYTF. In DNA, the CDR3 is TGCAGCGTTGAAAGGGCAGGGGGCTACACCTTC. This chain joins TRBV29-1 and TRBJ1-2, with D possibly matching TRBD1 (5 bases). CDR1 is SQVTM and CDR2 is ANQGSEA in the germline V gene. The V end was cut by 2 bases, the J end by 8 bases, with 9 bases between. The CDR3 is made up of 11 amino acids.

As regards this clonotype: At one end the junction does not follow the germline gene, possibly because of a read error. The chain couples TRBV12-3 or TRBV12-4 to TRBJ2-5; D unclear. CDR3 length: 14 residues. This CDR3 is CASRPLGWQEAQYF. The CDR3, as DNA: TGTGCCAGCAGGCCGCTGGGGTGGCAAGAGGCCCAGTACTTC.

The rearrangement links TRBV27 to TRBJ1-5; D uncertain. V was cut by 2 bases and J by 9 bases, with 11 bases left in between. The CDR3 extends over 13 amino acids. The germline gives CDR1 MNHEY, CDR2 SMNVEV (reference sequence). The CDR3 is CASSLNSRWPQHF. The CDR3 DNA follows: TGTGCCAGCAGTTTAAACAGCCGGTGGCCCCAGCATTTT.

Turning to this clonotype: One junction end disagrees with the germline gene, perhaps due to a read error. This chain links TRBV6-2 or TRBV6-3 with TRBJ2-6; 7 bases fit TRBD1. Germline CDR1 is MNHEY and CDR2 is SVGEGT. CDR3 length: 17 residues. Here the CDR3 reads CASSYWGQNSGANALTF. The CDR3 bases are TGTGCCAGCAGTTACTGGGGACAGAACTCTGGGGCCAACGCCCTGACTTTC.

The chain recombines TRBV2 with TRBJ1-2; 8 nucleotides match TRBD1. The junction had 6 bases not matched to a gene; V was cut back by 3 bases and J by 0 bases. Per the germline V gene, CDR1 is SNHLY and CDR2 is FYNNEI. CDR3 size: 16 residues. CDR3 residues: CASSDRDRPANYGYTF. CDR3 coding DNA: TGTGCCAGCAGTGACAGGGACAGGCCGGCTAACTATGGCTACACCTTC.

There are a few counts of this clonotype. The rearrangement uses TRBV4-1 and TRBJ2-7; D uncertain. Trimming stripped 2 bases from V and 0 bases from J, with 8 bases between. CDR3 length: 14 residues. CDR1 and CDR2 (germline): MGHRA, YSYEKL. CDR3 protein: CASSQPRTSYEQYF. The CDR3, as DNA: TGCGCCAGCAGCCAACCTCGGACCTCCTACGAGCAGTACTTC.

This sequence joins TRBV10-3 and TRBJ2-1; D unclear. CDR1 is ENHRY and CDR2 is SYGVKD in the germline V gene. V lost 3 bases and J lost 7, with 4 bases in between. The CDR3 covers 11 residues. This CDR3 reads CAISEENEQFF. Here the CDR3 DNA reads TGTGCCATCAGTGAAGAGAATGAGCAGTTCTTC.

The rearrangement links TRBV6-1 to TRBJ2-3, with 9 bases fitting TRBD1. The CDR3 sequence is 15 residues long. The germline CDR1 and CDR2 sequences are MNHNS and SASEGT. With V trimmed by 4 bases and J by 2 bases, 4 bases remained unmatched. The CDR3 reads CASSGDRGFTDTQYF. The CDR3 DNA reads TGTGCCAGCAGTGGTGACAGGGGGTTCACAGATACGCAGTATTTT.

This chain connects TRBV6-1 to TRBJ2-1; D gene ambiguous. The CDR3 totals 15 residues. V gave up 4 bases and J gave up 0 bases, with 10 bases separating them. Germline lookup yields CDR1 MNHNS and CDR2 SASEGT. Here the CDR3 DNA reads TGTGCCAGCAGTGTGATGGGGTCCTCCTACAATGAGCAGTTCTTC. Its protein product is CASSVMGSSYNEQFF.

This clonotype has a handful of counts. This chain joins TRBV20-1 and TRBJ2-3; D might be TRBD1 (6 bases). The CDR3 contains 17 residues. V was cut by 3 bases and J by 0 bases, with 19 bases left in between. Germline CDR1 and CDR2: DFQATT and SNEGSKA (reference sequence). For the CDR3, the DNA is TGCAGTGCTAGTGGCAGGGGTAGTCCAGGTAGCACAGATACGCAGTATTTT. Translated: CSASGRGSPGSTDTQYF.

V is TRBV10-3 and J is TRBJ1-2; D perhaps matches TRBD1 (5 bases). The V end lost 7 bases, the J end lost 4 bases, and 16 bases lay between the germline ends. The CDR3 extends over 14 amino acids. In germline, CDR1 is ENHRY, CDR2 SYGVKD. Here the CDR3 reads CAIMGDHMGYGYTF. In DNA, the CDR3 is TGTGCCATCATGGGGGACCACATGGGCTATGGCTACACCTTC.

The CDR3 DNA follows: TGCGCCAGCAGCTTGGGGCAGGGGGCAGAGAGAGAGCAGTTCTTC. Amino acids: CASSLGQGAEREQFF. The chain recombines TRBV5-1 with TRBJ2-1, with TRBD1 matching 8 bases. J lost 10 bases, V lost 0 bases, and 9 bases had no gene match. The CDR3 contains 15 residues. Germline CDR1 and CDR2: SGHRS and YFSETQ.

This clonotype showed up many times. This sequence joins TRBV6-2 or TRBV6-3 and TRBJ2-4; D unresolved. CDR3 length equals 18 residues. V was shortened by 2 bases and J by 4 bases, with 21 bases between the two germline ends. Germline values: CDR1 MNHEY, CDR2 SVGEGT. The DNA for the CDR3 is TGTGCCAGCAGTTACCCCTCGTGGACCGTGGGATCTAAAAACATTCAGTACTTC. Its translation: CASSYPSWTVGSKNIQYF.

This clonotype was seen many times. The chain couples TRBV6-1 to TRBJ1-5; unclear D gene. The CDR3 contains 18 residues. V lost 4 bases, J lost 0 bases, and 19 bases lay in between. In germline, CDR1 is MNHNS, CDR2 SASEGT. This chain's CDR3 is CASSGSGRGSYSNQPQHF. The CDR3 DNA follows: TGTGCCAGCAGTGGATCAGGACGGGGTAGCTATAGCAATCAGCCCCAGCATTTT.

The V gene is TRBV28, the J gene TRBJ2-1, with D uncertain. The CDR3 length is 16 residues. Germline loops: CDR1 MDHEN, CDR2 SYDVKM. V gave up 7 bases and J gave up 0 bases, with 16 bases separating them. CDR3 residues: CASTSSRASSYNEQFF. The CDR3 DNA reads as TGTGCCAGCACTTCCTCAAGGGCTAGCTCCTACAATGAGCAGTTCTTC.

The chain combines TRBV4-1 with TRBJ1-1; D remains unclear. The CDR3 contains 14 residues. Between the trimmed V and J ends, which lost 0 bases and 6 bases, there was a span of 11 bases. Germline CDR1 reads MGHRA; CDR2 reads YSYEKL. The CDR3 DNA reads TGCGCCAGCAGCCAAGACAACCTCCGGCCTGAAGCTTTCTTT. As protein: CASSQDNLRPEAFF.

This clonotype came up a few times. The V and J genes are TRBV20-1 and TRBJ2-3; D remains ambiguous. Trimming cost V 1 base and J 2 bases, with 4 bases left between them. The CDR3 spans 12 residues. From germline, CDR1 is DFQATT and CDR2 SNEGSKA (reference sequence). CDR3 loop: CSARVFTDTQYF. In DNA form, the CDR3 reads TGCAGTGCTAGAGTCTTCACAGATACGCAGTATTTT.